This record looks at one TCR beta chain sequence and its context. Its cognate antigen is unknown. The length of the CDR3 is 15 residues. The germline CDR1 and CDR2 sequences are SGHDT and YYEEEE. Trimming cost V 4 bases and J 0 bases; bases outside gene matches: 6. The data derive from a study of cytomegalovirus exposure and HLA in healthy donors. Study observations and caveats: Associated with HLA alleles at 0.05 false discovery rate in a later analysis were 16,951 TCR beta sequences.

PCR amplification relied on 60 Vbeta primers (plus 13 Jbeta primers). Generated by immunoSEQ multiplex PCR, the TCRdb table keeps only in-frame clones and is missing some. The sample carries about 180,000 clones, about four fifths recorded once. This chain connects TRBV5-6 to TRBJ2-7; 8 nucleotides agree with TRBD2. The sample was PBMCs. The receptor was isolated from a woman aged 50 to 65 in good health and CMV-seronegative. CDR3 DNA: TGTGCCAGCAGCGGGACTAGGACAACCTCCTACGAGCAGTACTTC. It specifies CASSGTRTTSYEQYF.